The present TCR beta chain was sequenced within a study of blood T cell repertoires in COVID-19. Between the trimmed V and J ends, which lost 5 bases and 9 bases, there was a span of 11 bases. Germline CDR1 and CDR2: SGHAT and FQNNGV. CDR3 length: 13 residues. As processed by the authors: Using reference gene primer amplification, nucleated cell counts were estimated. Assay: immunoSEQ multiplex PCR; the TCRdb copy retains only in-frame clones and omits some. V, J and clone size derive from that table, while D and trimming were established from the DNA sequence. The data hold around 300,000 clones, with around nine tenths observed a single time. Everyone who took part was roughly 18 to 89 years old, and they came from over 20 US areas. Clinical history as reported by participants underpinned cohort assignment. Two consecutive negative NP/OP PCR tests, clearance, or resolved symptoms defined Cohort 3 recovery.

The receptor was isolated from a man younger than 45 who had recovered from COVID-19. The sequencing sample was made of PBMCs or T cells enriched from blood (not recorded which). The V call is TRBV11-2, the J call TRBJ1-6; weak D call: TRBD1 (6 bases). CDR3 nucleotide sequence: TGTGCCAGCAGCGTCGACAGGTTTTCACCCCTCCACTTT. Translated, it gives CASSVDRFSPLHF.